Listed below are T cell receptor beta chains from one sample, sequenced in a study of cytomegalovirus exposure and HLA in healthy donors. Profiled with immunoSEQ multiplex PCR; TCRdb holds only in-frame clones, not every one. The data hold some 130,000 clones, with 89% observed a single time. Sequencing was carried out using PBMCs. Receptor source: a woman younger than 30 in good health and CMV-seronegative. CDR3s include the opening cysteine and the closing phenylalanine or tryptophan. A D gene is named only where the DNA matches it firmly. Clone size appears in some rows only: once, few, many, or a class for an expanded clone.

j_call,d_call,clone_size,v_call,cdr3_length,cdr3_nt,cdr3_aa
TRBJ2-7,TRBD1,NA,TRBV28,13,TGTGCCAGCAGATTACAGGGGAACTACGAGCAGTACTTC,CASRLQGNYEQYF
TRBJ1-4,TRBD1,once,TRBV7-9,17,TGTGCCAGCAGCTTAGCCCCGGGGACAGGGCTTAATGAAAAACTGTTTTTT,CASSLAPGTGLNEKLFF
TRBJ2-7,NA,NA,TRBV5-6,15,TGTGCCAGCAGCTTGTTTTACAGAGGACTTGACGAGCAGTACTTC,CASSLFYRGLDEQYF
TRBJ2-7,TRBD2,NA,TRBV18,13,TGTGCCAGCTCACCAGCTAGCGGCTACGAGCAGTACTTC,CASSPASGYEQYF
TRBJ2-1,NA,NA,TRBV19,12,TGTGCCAGTAGTATCCACACTACTGAGCAGTTCTTC,CASSIHTTEQFF
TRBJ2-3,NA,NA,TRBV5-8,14,TGTGCCAGCAGCCCGTACGGTGGCACAGATACGCAGTATTTT,CASSPYGGTDTQYF
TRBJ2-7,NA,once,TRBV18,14,TGTGCCAGCTCACCGCCGACAGTCTACTACGAGCAGTACTTC,CASSPPTVYYEQYF
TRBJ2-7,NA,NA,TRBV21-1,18,TGTGCCAGCAGCAAAGGGTTCCTAGCGGGGGTCCGAGGGCGCGAGCAGTACTTC,CASSKGFLAGVRGREQYF
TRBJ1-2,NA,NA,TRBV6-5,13,TGTGCCAGCAGTCTTGGACAGAACTATGGCTACACCTTC,CASSLGQNYGYTF
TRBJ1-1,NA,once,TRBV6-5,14,TGTGCCAGCAGTTACACAGGGCCGAACACTGAAGCTTTCTTT,CASSYTGPNTEAFF
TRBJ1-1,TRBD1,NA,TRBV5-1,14,TGCGCCAGCAGCTTGGGGACAGGGAAAATTGAAGCTTTCTTT,CASSLGTGKIEAFF
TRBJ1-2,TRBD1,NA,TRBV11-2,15,TGTGCCAGCAGCTTAGACGCAGGGGGCTTCTATGGCTACACCTTC,CASSLDAGGFYGYTF
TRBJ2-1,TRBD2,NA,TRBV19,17,TGTGCCAGTAGGCAGTCTATGGCGGGGGGGCTTTTCTATGAGCAGTTCTTC,CASRQSMAGGLFYEQFF
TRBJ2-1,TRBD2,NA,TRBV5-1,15,TGCGCCAGCAGCAGCGGGGGAGGTTCTTACAATGAGCAGTTCTTC,CASSSGGGSYNEQFF
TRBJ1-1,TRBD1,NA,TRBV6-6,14,TGTGCCAGCAGCCAGGGGGACAGGTACACTGAAGCTTTCTTT,CASSQGDRYTEAFF
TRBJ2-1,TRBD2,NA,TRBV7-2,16,TGTGCCAGCCCTGATAGCGGGGCATACTCCTACAATGAGCAGTTCTTC,CASPDSGAYSYNEQFF
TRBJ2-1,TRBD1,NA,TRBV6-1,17,TGTGCCAGCAGTGAAGTAGGGACAGGGGTGCCCTACAATGAGCAGTTCTTC,CASSEVGTGVPYNEQFF
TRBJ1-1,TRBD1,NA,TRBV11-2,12,TGTGCCAGCAGAGAAGGACAGGTTGAAGCTTTCTTT,CASREGQVEAFF
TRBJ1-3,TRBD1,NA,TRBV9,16,TGTGCCAGCAGCGTAAACTCGGGACAGGTCGGAAACACCATATATTTT,CASSVNSGQVGNTIYF
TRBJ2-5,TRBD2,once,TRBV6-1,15,TGTGCCAGCAGGGGGGGGGAGAGGAGCTTAGAGACCCAGTACTTC,CASRGGERSLETQYF
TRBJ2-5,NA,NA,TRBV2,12,TGTGCCAGCAGTGAAGTTCGGGAGACCCAGTACTTC,CASSEVRETQYF
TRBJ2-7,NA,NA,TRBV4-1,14,TGCGCCAGCAGCCAAGGTCCGGGGTCCTACGAGCAGTACTTC,CASSQGPGSYEQYF
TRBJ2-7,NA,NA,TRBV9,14,TGTGCCAGCAGCGTAGAGGAGGGAACCTACGAGCAGTACTTC,CASSVEEGTYEQYF
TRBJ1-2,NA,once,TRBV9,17,TGTGCCAGCAGCGTAAGCGGGACCCCCACTTCTAACTATGGCTACACCTTC,CASSVSGTPTSNYGYTF
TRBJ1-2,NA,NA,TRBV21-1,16,TGTGCCAGCAGCAAAGAACTCTACCAAGGGGACTATGGCTACACCTTC,CASSKELYQGDYGYTF
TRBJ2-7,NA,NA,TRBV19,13,TGTGCCAGTAGTCCCCGCTTCGGGAACGAGCAGTACTTC,CASSPRFGNEQYF
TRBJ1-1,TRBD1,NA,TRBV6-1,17,TGTGCCAGCAGTGAAGGGAACTCAGGGGGCCTGGACACTGAAGCTTTCTTT,CASSEGNSGGLDTEAFF
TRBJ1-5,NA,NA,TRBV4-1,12,TGCGCCAGCAGCCGAGGCAATCAGCCCCAGCATTTT,CASSRGNQPQHF
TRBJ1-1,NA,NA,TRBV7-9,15,TGTGCCAGCAGCCAAGGCCCAGGGCCGAACACTGAAGCTTTCTTT,CASSQGPGPNTEAFF
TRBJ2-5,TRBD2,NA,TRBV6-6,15,TGTGCCAGCAGCTTAACCGGGACTAACCAAGAGACCCAGTACTTC,CASSLTGTNQETQYF
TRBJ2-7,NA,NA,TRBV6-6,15,TGTGCCAGCAGTTGGGGGACATCTCCTCCCTACGAGCAGTACTTC,CASSWGTSPPYEQYF
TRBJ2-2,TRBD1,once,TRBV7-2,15,TGTGCCAGCAGGGGGACAGGCGCGAACACCGGGGAGCTGTTTTTT,CASRGTGANTGELFF
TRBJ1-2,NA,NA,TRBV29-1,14,TGCAGCGTTGCAATGAGTTCGGGGGGATATGGCTACACCTTC,CSVAMSSGGYGYTF
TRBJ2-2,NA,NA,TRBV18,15,TGTGCCAGCCCCGTTAGGGGCGCGAACACCGGGGAGCTGTTTTTT,CASPVRGANTGELFF
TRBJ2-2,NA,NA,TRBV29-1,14,TGCAGCGTTGAATCGTTCAGAAACACCGGGGAGCTGTTTTTT,CSVESFRNTGELFF
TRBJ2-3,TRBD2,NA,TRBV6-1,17,TGTGCCAGCAGTGCACTCGTCCTAGCGGGATCCACAGATACGCAGTATTTT,CASSALVLAGSTDTQYF
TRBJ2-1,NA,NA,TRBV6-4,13,TGTGCCAGCAGTGACGCCGGGGAGAATGAGCAGTTCTTC,CASSDAGENEQFF
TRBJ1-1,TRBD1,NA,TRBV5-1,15,TGCGCCAGCAGCCCCGGGACAGGGGGCGACACTGAAGCTTTCTTT,CASSPGTGGDTEAFF
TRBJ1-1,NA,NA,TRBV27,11,TGTGCCATCCTGGCCGGGACTGAAGCTTTCTTT,CAILAGTEAFF
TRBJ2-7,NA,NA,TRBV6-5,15,TGTGCCAGCAGCCTGAGACACTTAAGCTCCTACGAGCAGTACTTC,CASSLRHLSSYEQYF
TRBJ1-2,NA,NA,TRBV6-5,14,TGTGCCAGCAGTTACTCATTGGGGGGCTATGGCTACACCTTC,CASSYSLGGYGYTF
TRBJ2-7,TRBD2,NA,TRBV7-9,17,TGTGCCAGCAGCCCCAGGAGGGAAGCGGGGGCATGGCTCGAGCAGTACTTC,CASSPRREAGAWLEQYF
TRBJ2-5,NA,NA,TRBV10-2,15,TGCGCCAGCAGTGACTCTGGCAGGGGGGAAGAGACCCAGTACTTC,CASSDSGRGEETQYF
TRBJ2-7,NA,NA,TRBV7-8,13,TGTGCCAGCAGCTTAGTGCAAGGGGACGAGCAGTACTTC,CASSLVQGDEQYF